Detailed here is one T cell receptor beta chain. Original methodology: The authors estimated nucleated cell counts from reference gene primer amplification. Profiled with immunoSEQ multiplex PCR; TCRdb holds only in-frame clones, not every one. From that table come the V and J calls and clone size; the DNA was used to work out D and trimming. There are around 200,000 clones in the sample; about three quarters occur only once, and approximately 3% lies in the top ten. The data derive from a study of blood T cell repertoires in COVID-19. Turning to the study itself: The study drew acute and convalescent COVID-19 samples from the United States, Italy and Spain. Nucleic acid was either cDNA or gDNA, and it came from T cells, B-cell-depleted T cells, or PBMCs.

Looked up from germline, CDR1 is MNHEY and CDR2 is SMNVEV (reference sequence). The CDR3 is made up of 15 amino acids. The junction had 4 bases not matched to a gene; V was cut back by 2 bases and J by 2 bases. The chain combines TRBV27 with TRBJ2-3; 7 nucleotides align to TRBD1. The clonotype comes from a woman aged 80 or over with active or convalescent COVID-19. Sequenced: peripheral blood. The CDR3 is CASSLTGTATDTQYF. CDR3 in DNA: TGTGCCAGCAGTTTAACCGGGACAGCCACAGATACGCAGTATTTT.